The present entry profiles one TCR beta chain with its context. The entry originates in a study of radiation and T cells in renal cell carcinoma. TCRdb's table, derived via immunoSEQ multiplex PCR, lists solely in-frame clones and lacks some. This sample has approximately 63,000 clones, with over 70% found just once. As for time point: baseline pretreatment blood. Indicated treatment: 15 Gy SBRT to primary tumor, nephrectomy 4 weeks later. The CDR3 runs to 15 residues. Unmatched junction bases numbered 5, after V lost 1 base and J lost 4 bases. Germline V CDR1 and CDR2: SGHDT, YYEEEE. Sequencing used blood, obtained from a patient whose treatment included radiotherapy and nephrectomy. The chain employs TRBV5-6 and TRBJ2-5, with 9 bases matching TRBD1. This TCR was sampled from a man between 60 and 75 years old with renal cell carcinoma. The CDR3 here is CASSLFSGQGETQYF. The DNA of the CDR3 is TGTGCCAGCAGCTTGTTCTCGGGACAGGGAGAGACCCAGTACTTC.